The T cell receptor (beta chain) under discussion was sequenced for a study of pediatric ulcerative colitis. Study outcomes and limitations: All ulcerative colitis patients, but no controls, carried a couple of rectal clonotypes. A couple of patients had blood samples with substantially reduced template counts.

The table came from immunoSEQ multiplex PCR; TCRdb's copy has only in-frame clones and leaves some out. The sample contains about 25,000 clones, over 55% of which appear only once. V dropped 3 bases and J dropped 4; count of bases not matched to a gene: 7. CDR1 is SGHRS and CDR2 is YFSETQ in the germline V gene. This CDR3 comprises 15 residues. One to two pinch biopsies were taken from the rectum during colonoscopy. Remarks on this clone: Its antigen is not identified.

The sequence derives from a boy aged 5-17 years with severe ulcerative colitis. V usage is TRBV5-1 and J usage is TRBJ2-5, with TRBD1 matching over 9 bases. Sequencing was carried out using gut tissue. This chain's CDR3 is CASSSGTGPVETQYF. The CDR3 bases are TGCGCCAGCAGCTCCGGGACAGGGCCTGTAGAGACCCAGTACTTC.